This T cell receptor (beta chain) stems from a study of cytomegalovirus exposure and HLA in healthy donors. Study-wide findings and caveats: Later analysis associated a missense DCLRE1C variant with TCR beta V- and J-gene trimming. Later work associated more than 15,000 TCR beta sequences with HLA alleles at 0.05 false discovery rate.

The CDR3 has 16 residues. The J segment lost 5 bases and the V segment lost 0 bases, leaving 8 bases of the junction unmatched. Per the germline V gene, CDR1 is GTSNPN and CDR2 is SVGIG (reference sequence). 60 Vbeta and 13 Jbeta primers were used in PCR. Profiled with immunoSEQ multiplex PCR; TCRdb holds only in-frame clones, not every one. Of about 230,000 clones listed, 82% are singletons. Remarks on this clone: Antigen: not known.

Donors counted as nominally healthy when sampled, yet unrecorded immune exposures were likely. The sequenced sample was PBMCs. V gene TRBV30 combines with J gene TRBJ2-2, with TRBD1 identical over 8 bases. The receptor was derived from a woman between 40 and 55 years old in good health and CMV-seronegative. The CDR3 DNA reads TGTGCCTGGAGTGTAAGGTTGACAGGGGATACCGGGGAGCTGTTTTTT. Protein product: CAWSVRLTGDTGELFF. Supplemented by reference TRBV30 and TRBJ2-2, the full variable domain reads SQTIHQWPATLVQPVGSPLSLECTVEGTSNPNLYWYRQAAGRGLQLLFYSVGIGQISSEVPQNLSASRPQDRQFILSSKKLLLSDSGFYLCAWSVRLTGDTGELFFGEGSRLTVL.